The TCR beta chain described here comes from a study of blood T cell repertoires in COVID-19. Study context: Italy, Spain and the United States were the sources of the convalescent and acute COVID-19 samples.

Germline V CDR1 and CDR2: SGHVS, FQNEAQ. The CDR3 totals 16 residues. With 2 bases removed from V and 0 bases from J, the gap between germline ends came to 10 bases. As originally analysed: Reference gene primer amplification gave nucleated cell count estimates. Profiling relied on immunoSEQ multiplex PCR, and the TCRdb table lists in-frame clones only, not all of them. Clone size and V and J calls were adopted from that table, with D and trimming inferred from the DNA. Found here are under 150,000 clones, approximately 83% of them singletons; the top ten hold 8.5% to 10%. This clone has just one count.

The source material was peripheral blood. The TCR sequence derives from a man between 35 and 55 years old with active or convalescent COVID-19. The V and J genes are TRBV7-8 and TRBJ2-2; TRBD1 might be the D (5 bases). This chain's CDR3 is CASSLWAGTNTGELFF. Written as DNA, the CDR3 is TGTGCCAGCAGCTTATGGGCAGGGACGAACACCGGGGAGCTGTTTTTT. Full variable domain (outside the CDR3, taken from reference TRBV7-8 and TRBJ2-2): GAGVSQSPRYKVAKRGQDVALRCDPISGHVSLFWYQQALGQGPEFLTYFQNEAQLDKSGLPSDRFFAERPEGSVSTLKIQRTQQEDSAVYLCASSLWAGTNTGELFFGEGSRLTVL.